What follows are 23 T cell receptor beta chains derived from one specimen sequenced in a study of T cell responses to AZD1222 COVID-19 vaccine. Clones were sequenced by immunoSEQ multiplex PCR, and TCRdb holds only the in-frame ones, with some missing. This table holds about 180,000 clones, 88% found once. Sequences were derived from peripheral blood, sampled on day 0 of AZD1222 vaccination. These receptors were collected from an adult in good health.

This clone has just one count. The CDR3 reads CASSLDRTAIYYGYTF. CDR3 sequence (DNA): TGTGCCAGCAGCTTAGACCGAACCGCTATTTACTATGGCTACACCTTC. This sequence joins TRBV6-2 or TRBV6-3 and TRBJ1-2; no reliable D call. The V gene lost 6 bases and the J gene lost 3 bases, with 20 bases spanning the gap. The CDR3 runs to 16 residues. Germline-derived CDR1 and CDR2 are MNHEY and SVGEGT.

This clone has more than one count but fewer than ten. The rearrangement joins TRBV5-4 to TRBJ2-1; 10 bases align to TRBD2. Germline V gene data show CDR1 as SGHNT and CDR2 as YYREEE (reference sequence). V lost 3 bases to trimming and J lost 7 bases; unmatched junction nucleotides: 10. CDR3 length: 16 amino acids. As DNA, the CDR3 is TGTGCCAGCAGCTCCCCCCCTAGCGGGAGAGCGAATGAGCAGTTCTTC. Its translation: CASSSPPSGRANEQFF.

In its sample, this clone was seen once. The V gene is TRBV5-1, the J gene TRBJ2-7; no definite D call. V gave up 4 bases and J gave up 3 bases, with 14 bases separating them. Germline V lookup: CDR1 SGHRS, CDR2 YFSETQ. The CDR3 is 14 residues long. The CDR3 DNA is TGCGCCAGCAGCCAGCTGACGGGTGACTACGAGCAGTACTTC. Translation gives CASSQLTGDYEQYF.

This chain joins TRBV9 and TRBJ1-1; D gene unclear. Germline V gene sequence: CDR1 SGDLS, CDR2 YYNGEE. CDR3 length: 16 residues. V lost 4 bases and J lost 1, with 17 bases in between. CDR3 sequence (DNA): TGTGCCAGCAGCCCTCGCCCCAGCGGGTGGAACACTGAAGCTTTCTTT. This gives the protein CASSPRPSGWNTEAFF.

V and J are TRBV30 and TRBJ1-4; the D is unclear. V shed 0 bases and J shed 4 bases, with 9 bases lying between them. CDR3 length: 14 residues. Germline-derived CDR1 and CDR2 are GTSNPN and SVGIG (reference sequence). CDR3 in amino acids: CAWSVTEINEKLFF. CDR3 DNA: TGTGCCTGGAGTGTAACAGAAATTAATGAAAAACTGTTTTTT.

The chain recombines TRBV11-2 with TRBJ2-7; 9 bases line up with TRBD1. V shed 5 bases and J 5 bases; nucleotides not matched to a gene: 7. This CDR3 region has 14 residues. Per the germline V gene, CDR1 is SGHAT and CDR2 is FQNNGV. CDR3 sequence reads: CASSLDRGGDEQYF. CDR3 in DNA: TGTGCCAGCAGCCTTGACAGGGGGGGAGACGAGCAGTACTTC. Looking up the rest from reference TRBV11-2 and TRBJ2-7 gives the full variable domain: EAGVAQSPRYKIIEKRQSVAFWCNPISGHATLYWYQQILGQGPKLLIQFQNNGVVDDSQLPKDRFSAERLKGVDSTLKIQPAKLEDSAVYLCASSLDRGGDEQYFGPGTRLTVT.

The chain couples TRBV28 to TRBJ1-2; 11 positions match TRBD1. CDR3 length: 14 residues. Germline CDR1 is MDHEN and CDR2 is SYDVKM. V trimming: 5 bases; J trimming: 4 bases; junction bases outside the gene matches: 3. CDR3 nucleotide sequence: TGTGCCAGCAGTCCCGGGACAGGGGGCTATGGCTACACCTTC. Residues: CASSPGTGGYGYTF.

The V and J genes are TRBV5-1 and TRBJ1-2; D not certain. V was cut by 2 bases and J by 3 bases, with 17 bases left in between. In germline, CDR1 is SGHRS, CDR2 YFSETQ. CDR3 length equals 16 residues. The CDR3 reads CASSLPHDMNHYGYTF. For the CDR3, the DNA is TGCGCCAGCAGCTTACCTCATGACATGAACCACTATGGCTACACCTTC.

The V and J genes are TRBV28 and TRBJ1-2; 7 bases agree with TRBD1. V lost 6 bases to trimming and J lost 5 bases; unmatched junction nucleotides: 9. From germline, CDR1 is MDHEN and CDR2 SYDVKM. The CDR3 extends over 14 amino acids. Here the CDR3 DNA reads TGTGCCAGCAGCTCCGGACAGGCGACTTATGGCTACACCTTC. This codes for CASSSGQATYGYTF.

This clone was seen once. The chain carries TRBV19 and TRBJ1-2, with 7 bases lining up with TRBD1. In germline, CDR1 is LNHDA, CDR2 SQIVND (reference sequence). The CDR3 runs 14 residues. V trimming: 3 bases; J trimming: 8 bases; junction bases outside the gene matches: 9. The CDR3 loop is CASSIGGIQGGYTF. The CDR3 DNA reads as TGTGCCAGTAGTATCGGCGGCATACAGGGGGGCTACACCTTC.

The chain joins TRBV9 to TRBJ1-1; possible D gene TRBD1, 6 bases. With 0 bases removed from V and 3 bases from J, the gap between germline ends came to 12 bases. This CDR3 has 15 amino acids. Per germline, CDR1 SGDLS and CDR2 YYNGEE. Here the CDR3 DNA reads TGTGCCAGCAGCGTAGGGGCAGGGGCGTACACTGAAGCTTTCTTT. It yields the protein CASSVGAGAYTEAFF.

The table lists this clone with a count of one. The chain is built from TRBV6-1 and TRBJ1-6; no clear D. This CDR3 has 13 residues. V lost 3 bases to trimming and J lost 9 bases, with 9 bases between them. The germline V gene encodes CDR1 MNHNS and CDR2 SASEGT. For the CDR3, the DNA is TGTGCCAGCAGTGACCGGAACCTTTCACCCCTCCACTTT. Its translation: CASSDRNLSPLHF.

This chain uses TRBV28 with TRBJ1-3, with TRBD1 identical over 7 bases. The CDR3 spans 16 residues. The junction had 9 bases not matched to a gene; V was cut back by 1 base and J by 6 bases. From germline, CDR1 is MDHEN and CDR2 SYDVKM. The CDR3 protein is CASSLFSQGLTNTIYF. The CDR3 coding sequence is TGTGCCAGCAGTTTATTCTCACAGGGGTTGACAAACACCATATATTTT.

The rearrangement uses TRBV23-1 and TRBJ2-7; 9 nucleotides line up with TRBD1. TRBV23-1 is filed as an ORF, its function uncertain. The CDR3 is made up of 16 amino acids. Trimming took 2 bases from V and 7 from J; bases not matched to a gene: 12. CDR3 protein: CASSQRVGQGRLEQYF. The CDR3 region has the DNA TGCGCCAGCAGTCAACGAGTGGGACAGGGTAGGTTGGAGCAGTACTTC.

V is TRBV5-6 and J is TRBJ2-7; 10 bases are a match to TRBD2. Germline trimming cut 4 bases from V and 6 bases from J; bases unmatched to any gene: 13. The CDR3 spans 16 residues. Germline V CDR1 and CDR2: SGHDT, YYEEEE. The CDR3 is CASSPLLMASGSEQYF. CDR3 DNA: TGTGCCAGCAGCCCCCTACTCATGGCTAGCGGGAGCGAGCAGTACTTC.

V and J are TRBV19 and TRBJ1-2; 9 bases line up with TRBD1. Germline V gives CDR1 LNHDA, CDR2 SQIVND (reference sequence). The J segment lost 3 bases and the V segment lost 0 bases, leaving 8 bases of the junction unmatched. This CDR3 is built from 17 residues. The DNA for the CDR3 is TGTGCCAGTAGTATAGATAAGGCGGGACAGGGCGACTATGGCTACACCTTC. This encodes CASSIDKAGQGDYGYTF.

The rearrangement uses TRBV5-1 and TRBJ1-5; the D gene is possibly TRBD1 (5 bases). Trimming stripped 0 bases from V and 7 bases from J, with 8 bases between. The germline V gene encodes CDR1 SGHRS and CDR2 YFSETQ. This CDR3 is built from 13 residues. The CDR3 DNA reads TGCGCCAGCAGCTTGGGGGACCGCCAGCCCCAGCATTTT. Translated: CASSLGDRQPQHF.

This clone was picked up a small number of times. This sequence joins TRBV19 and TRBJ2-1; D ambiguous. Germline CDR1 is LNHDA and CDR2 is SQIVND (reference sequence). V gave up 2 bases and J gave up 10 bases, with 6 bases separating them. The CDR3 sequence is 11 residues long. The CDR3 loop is CASSIFSEQFF. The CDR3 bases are TGTGCCAGTAGTATATTTTCCGAGCAGTTCTTC.

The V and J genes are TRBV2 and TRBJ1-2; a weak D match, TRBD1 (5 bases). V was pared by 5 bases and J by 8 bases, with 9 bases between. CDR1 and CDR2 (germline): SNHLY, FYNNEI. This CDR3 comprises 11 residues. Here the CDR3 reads CASSTGLGYTF. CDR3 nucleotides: TGTGCCAGCAGTACGGGACTAGGCTACACCTTC. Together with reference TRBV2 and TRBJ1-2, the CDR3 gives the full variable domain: EPEVTQTPSHQVTQMGQEVILRCVPISNHLYFYWYRQILGQKVEFLVSFYNNEISEKSEIFDDQFSVERPDGSNFTLKIRSTKLEDSAMYFCASSTGLGYTFGSGTRLTVV.

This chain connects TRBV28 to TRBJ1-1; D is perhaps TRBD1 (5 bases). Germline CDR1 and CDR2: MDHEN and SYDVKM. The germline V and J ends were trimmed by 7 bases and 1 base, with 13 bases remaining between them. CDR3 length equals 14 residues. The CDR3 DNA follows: TGTGCCAGCACCGTAGGGGATTCGAACACTGAAGCTTTCTTT. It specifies CASTVGDSNTEAFF.

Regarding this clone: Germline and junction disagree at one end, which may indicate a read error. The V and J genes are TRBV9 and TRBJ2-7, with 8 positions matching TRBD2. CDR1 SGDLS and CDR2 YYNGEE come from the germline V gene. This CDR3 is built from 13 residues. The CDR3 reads CASSGTSSHEQYF. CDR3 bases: TGTGCCAGCAGCGGGACTAGCTCCCACGAGCAGTACTTC.

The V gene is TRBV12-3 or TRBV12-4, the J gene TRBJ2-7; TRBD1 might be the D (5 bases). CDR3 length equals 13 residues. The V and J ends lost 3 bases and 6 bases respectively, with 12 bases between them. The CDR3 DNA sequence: TGTGCCAGCAGTTTTGGACAAAAGACCGAGCAGTACTTC. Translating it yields CASSFGQKTEQYF.

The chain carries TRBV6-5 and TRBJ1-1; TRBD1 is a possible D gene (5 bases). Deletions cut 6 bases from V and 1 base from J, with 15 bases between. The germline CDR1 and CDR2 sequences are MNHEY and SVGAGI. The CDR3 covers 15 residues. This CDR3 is CASSHIDSENTEAFF. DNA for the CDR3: TGTGCCAGCAGCCACATCGACAGCGAGAACACTGAAGCTTTCTTT.